This T cell receptor (beta chain) was sequenced during a study of naive and memory T cell subsets. Study-wide results and caveats: A few larger clonotypes appeared in naive repertoires, especially CD8, possibly memory cells re-expressing CD45RA.

V was shortened by 7 bases and J by 6 bases, with 19 bases between the two germline ends. From germline, CDR1 is LNHDA and CDR2 SQIVND (reference sequence). The CDR3 loop spans 15 amino acids. An equimolar mix of two oligonucleotides served as the beta constant-region primer for TRBC1 and TRBC2. Ligated cDNA was amplified by four rounds of PCR with nested alpha and beta constant-region primers and SP2. TCRdb recomputed calls from the UMI-ligation and nested PCR reads with MiXCR, one row per CDR3 protein. Of 80,000 or so distinct CDR3 sequences in the sample, 9% are singletons; the top ten hold approximately 1.1%. Turning to this clonotype: Antigen: not known.

Sequencing was performed on naive CD8+ T cells from blood. The TCR was taken from a human donor in good health. J is TRBJ1-5 and V is TRBV19; tentative D call: TRBD1 (5 bases). The CDR3 DNA is TGTGCCAGTACGCCGGGACTCCGTTCGGCTCAGCCCCAGCATTTT. Translation gives CASTPGLRSAQPQHF.